Shown below are 28 T cell receptor beta chains from a single sample sequenced in a study of T-cell memory formation after mild COVID-19. Via MiXCR, TCRdb re-called the 5' RACE reads, giving one row per CDR3 protein. Counted here are 150,000 to 200,000 distinct CDR3 sequences, roughly 11% occurring once; the ten biggest clones make up more than 3.5%. Source material: PBMCs or a T cell subset sorted from them (not recorded which). These receptors came from a man between 18 and 29 years old who had mild COVID-19 (a few samples of this study predate the infection). Cell type and time point are not known.

The chain carries TRBV20-1 and TRBJ2-7, with 9 nucleotides matching TRBD1. After removal of 6 bases from V and 3 bases from J, the junction contained 9 bases not matched to a gene. The CDR3 runs 14 residues. Germline-derived CDR1 and CDR2 are DFQATT and SNEGSKA (reference sequence). DNA for the CDR3: TGCAGTGCGAGGGACAGGGTGAAGGTCTACGAGCAGTACGTC. It encodes CSARDRVKVYEQYV.

This clonotype was counted many times. This chain joins TRBV5-6 and TRBJ1-2; D uncertain. The CDR3 covers 17 residues. Trimming removed 6 bases from V and 4 bases from J, with 25 bases in between. Germline CDR1 and CDR2: SGHDT and YYEEEE. CDR3 protein: CASINQKRGRGFYGYTF. The CDR3 DNA reads TGTGCCAGCATCAACCAAAAGAGAGGGCGTGGGTTCTATGGCTACACCTTC. The complete variable domain, with remaining parts taken from reference TRBV5-6 and TRBJ1-2, reads DAGVTQSPTHLIKTRGQQVTLRCSPKSGHDTVSWYQQALGQGPQFIFQYYEEEERQRGNFPDRFSGHQFPNYSSELNVNALLLGDSALYLCASINQKRGRGFYGYTFGSGTRLTVV.

J is TRBJ2-5 and V is TRBV12-3 or TRBV12-4; D is ambiguous. This CDR3 region has 15 residues. Deletions cut 6 bases from V and 5 bases from J, with 19 bases between. The CDR3 DNA reads TGTGCCAGCAGCCCTGCCCCTTGGATGGGGGAGACCCAGTACTTC. Protein sequence: CASSPAPWMGETQYF.

This clonotype was detected many times. The V and J genes are TRBV12-3 or TRBV12-4 and TRBJ1-2, with D unclear. V lost 5 bases and J 0 bases, leaving 4 bases between the germline ends. The CDR3 length is 12 residues. The CDR3 spells CASSNSNYGYTF. The CDR3 bases are TGTGCCAGCAGTAATTCTAACTATGGCTACACCTTC.

As DNA, the CDR3 is TGTGCCAGCTCCGCAGGGTCGCAGCAGCCCCAGCATTTT. This codes for CASSAGSQQPQHF. The rearrangement links TRBV18 to TRBJ1-5; D is possibly TRBD1 (5 bases). There are 13 residues in the CDR3. CDR1 and CDR2 (germline): KGHSH, LQKENI. The V and J ends lost 6 bases and 7 bases respectively, with 13 bases between them. The entire variable domain, with the rest obtained from reference TRBV18 and TRBJ1-5, is as follows: NAGVMQNPRHLVRRRGQEARLRCSPMKGHSHVYWYRQLPEEGLKFMVYLQKENIIDESGMPKERFSAEFPKEGPSILRIQQVVRGDSAAYFCASSAGSQQPQHFGDGTRLSIL.

The V call is TRBV5-4, the J call TRBJ2-3, with 9 bases identical to TRBD1. Unmatched junction bases numbered 4, after V lost 4 bases and J lost 4 bases. There are 14 residues in the CDR3. Germline CDR1 reads SGHNT; CDR2 reads YYREEE (reference sequence). The CDR3, as DNA: TGTGCCAGCAGCATAGGACAGGGGCCAGATACGCAGTATTTT. Its protein product is CASSIGQGPDTQYF.

This clonotype was counted between two and nine times. The genes are TRBV3-1 and TRBJ1-5; no reliable D call. Germline CDR1 is LGHDT and CDR2 is YNNKEL (reference sequence). V lost 2 bases and J 6 bases, leaving 11 bases between the germline ends. This CDR3 has 14 amino acids. CDR3 in DNA: TGTGCCAGCAGCCAAAGGTCTGGGTCTCAGCCCCAGCATTTT. Its protein product is CASSQRSGSQPQHF.

This clonotype was picked up many times. The rearrangement links TRBV7-9 to TRBJ1-3; no firm D call. The V gene's germline CDR1 is SEHNR and CDR2 FQNEAQ (reference sequence). The CDR3 covers 15 residues. V dropped 2 bases and J dropped 0 bases, with 8 bases sitting between them. The CDR3 is CASSLYGDSGNTIYF. The DNA for the CDR3 is TGTGCCAGCAGCTTATATGGGGACTCTGGAAACACCATATATTTT.

This clonotype was found many times. The chain recombines TRBV5-1 with TRBJ1-2; D is possibly TRBD1 (6 bases). Trimming pared 3 bases from V and 4 bases from J, leaving 7 bases between. From germline, CDR1 is SGHRS and CDR2 YFSETQ. The CDR3 has 12 amino acids. Here the CDR3 reads CASSSQGYGYTF. In DNA form, the CDR3 reads TGCGCCAGCAGCTCACAGGGCTATGGCTACACCTTC.

This rearrangement joins TRBV7-8 to TRBJ1-1; tentatively, D is TRBD1 (5 bases). V shed 3 bases and J shed 0 bases, with 17 bases lying between them. Germline loops: CDR1 SGHVS, CDR2 FQNEAQ. This CDR3 region has 17 residues. The CDR3 region has the DNA TGTGCCAGCAGCTTCTACGGGACGGGGGTCATGAACACTGAAGCTTTCTTT. Translating gives CASSFYGTGVMNTEAFF.

V usage is TRBV7-3 and J usage is TRBJ2-2, with 9 bases identical to TRBD1. The CDR3 covers 16 residues. The ends lost 5 bases at V and 5 bases at J; junction bases unmatched: 9. From germline, CDR1 is SGHTA and CDR2 FQGTGA. This chain's CDR3 is CASSRMVGTGTGELFF. The CDR3, as DNA: TGTGCCAGCAGCCGCATGGTTGGGACAGGGACCGGGGAGCTGTTTTTT.

This clonotype has at least ten counts. The rearrangement links TRBV20-1 to TRBJ2-1, with 9 bases lining up with TRBD1. CDR1 is DFQATT, CDR2 SNEGSKA, per germline (reference sequence). The V segment lost 6 bases and the J segment 8 bases; nucleotides outside the gene matches: 5. The CDR3 is 12 residues long. Here the CDR3 reads CSARQGVDEQFF. DNA for the CDR3: TGCAGTGCCCGACAGGGGGTGGATGAGCAGTTCTTC.

The chain links TRBV7-9 to TRBJ2-3, with TRBD1 identical over 10 bases. After removal of 4 bases from V and 5 bases from J, the junction contained 6 bases not matched to a gene. Germline CDR1 and CDR2: SEHNR and FQNEAQ (reference sequence). The CDR3 is made up of 15 amino acids. This chain's CDR3 is CASSWDRGWIDTQYF. In nucleotides, the CDR3 is TGTGCCAGCAGCTGGGACAGGGGATGGATAGATACGCAGTATTTT.

The chain is built from TRBV20-1 and TRBJ2-1; 9 bases match TRBD1. V shed 0 bases and J 7 bases; nucleotides not matched to a gene: 4. There are 14 residues in the CDR3. The germline gives CDR1 DFQATT, CDR2 SNEGSKA (reference sequence). CDR3 coding DNA: TGCAGTGCTAGAGATCACAGGGGGCTGAATGAGCAGTTCTTC. The encoded protein is CSARDHRGLNEQFF.

There are a few counts of this clonotype. The V and J genes are TRBV11-2 and TRBJ1-4; TRBD1 might be the D (6 bases). Germline loops: CDR1 SGHAT, CDR2 FQNNGV. The CDR3 has 13 amino acids. V was trimmed by 5 bases and J by 7 bases, leaving 11 bases between them. The CDR3 DNA reads as TGTGCCAGCAGCGGACAGCCCACTGAAAAACTGTTTTTT. This gives the protein CASSGQPTEKLFF.

This clonotype was detected only a few times. The chain uses TRBV20-1 and TRBJ1-2; D is unresolved. The CDR3 covers 12 residues. Germline loops: CDR1 DFQATT, CDR2 SNEGSKA (reference sequence). Trimming shortened V by 3 bases and J by 0 bases, and 5 bases separated the two germline ends. CDR3 DNA sequence: TGCAGTGCTAGCCGAGCTAACTATGGCTACACCTTC. Residues: CSASRANYGYTF.

This clonotype has more than one count but fewer than ten. The J gene is TRBJ2-1, the V gene TRBV20-1, with D possibly being TRBD1 (5 bases). V lost 3 bases and J 0 bases, leaving 9 bases between the germline ends. Germline V gives CDR1 DFQATT, CDR2 SNEGSKA (reference sequence). The CDR3 contains 14 residues. Here the CDR3 reads CSARRQSSYNEQFF. Here the CDR3 DNA reads TGCAGTGCTAGGAGACAGAGCTCCTACAATGAGCAGTTCTTC.

This clonotype was counted ten times or more. This rearrangement joins TRBV5-1 to TRBJ2-3; 9 bases match TRBD2. This CDR3 contains 15 residues. Germline assignment: CDR1 SGHRS and CDR2 YFSETQ. The V and J ends lost 3 bases and 2 bases, in that order; junction bases with no gene match: 4. The CDR3 protein is CASSSSGAPTDTQYF. The CDR3 region has the DNA TGCGCCAGCAGCTCTAGCGGGGCGCCCACAGATACGCAGTATTTT.

This clonotype has a handful of counts. The CDR3 spells CASTSWAGEQPQHF. Here the CDR3 DNA reads TGTGCCAGCACTTCTTGGGCGGGGGAACAGCCCCAGCATTTT. The chain joins TRBV6-6 to TRBJ1-5, with a tentative D call TRBD1 (5 bases). The V gene lost 7 bases and the J gene lost 7 bases, with 17 bases spanning the gap. CDR1 MNHNY and CDR2 SVGAGI come from the germline V gene (reference sequence). CDR3 length equals 14 residues.

The chain has TRBV7-9 and TRBJ1-5; tentatively, D is TRBD1 (5 bases). The CDR3 loop spans 15 amino acids. CDR1 is SEHNR and CDR2 is FQNEAQ in the germline V gene (reference sequence). V gave up 4 bases and J gave up 9 bases, with 19 bases separating them. The CDR3 region has the DNA TGTGCCAGCAGCTACTCCGGGACGACGGATGGGCCCCAGCATTTT. The encoded protein is CASSYSGTTDGPQHF.

V usage is TRBV5-1 and J usage is TRBJ2-2; D is perhaps TRBD1 or TRBD2 (5 bases each). The length of the CDR3 is 15 residues. Germline values: CDR1 SGHRS, CDR2 YFSETQ. V dropped 3 bases and J dropped 0 bases, with 9 bases sitting between them. The CDR3 loop is CASSWDPANTGELFF. The CDR3 nucleotides read TGCGCCAGCAGCTGGGACCCAGCGAACACCGGGGAGCTGTTTTTT.

This clonotype was detected only a few times. The V call is TRBV4-3, the J call TRBJ1-2; D may be TRBD1 (6 bases). This CDR3 has 16 amino acids. V gave up 1 base and J gave up 4 bases, with 16 bases separating them. Germline assignment: CDR1 LGHNA and CDR2 YSLEER. Written as DNA, the CDR3 is TGCGCCAGCAGCCAAGCCCGAGGGGGTCTAGGCTATGGCTACACCTTC. This gives the protein CASSQARGGLGYGYTF.

This rearrangement joins TRBV5-6 to TRBJ1-2; D is unresolved. Germline CDR1 is SGHDT and CDR2 is YYEEEE. The CDR3 has 12 amino acids. Between the trimmed V and J ends, which lost 1 base and 3 bases, there was a span of 4 bases. CDR3 loop: CASSLNYYGYTF. The CDR3 nucleotides are TGTGCCAGCAGCTTGAACTACTATGGCTACACCTTC.

The CDR3 loop is CASSKGTLSETQYF. CDR3 nucleotides: TGTGCCAGCAGTAAGGGGACTTTGTCAGAGACCCAGTACTTC. This chain links TRBV2 with TRBJ2-5; weak D call: TRBD2 (6 bases). This CDR3 comprises 14 residues. V dropped 5 bases and J dropped 4 bases, with 14 bases sitting between them. Germline V gene data show CDR1 as SNHLY and CDR2 as FYNNEI. Complete variable domain (other parts from reference TRBV2 and TRBJ2-5): EPEVTQTPSHQVTQMGQEVILRCVPISNHLYFYWYRQILGQKVEFLVSFYNNEISEKSEIFDDQFSVERPDGSNFTLKIRSTKLEDSAMYFCASSKGTLSETQYFGPGTRLLVL.

The chain employs TRBV2 and TRBJ2-5; no clear D. The CDR3 is 13 residues long. Germline loops: CDR1 SNHLY, CDR2 FYNNEI. Trimming removed 5 bases at V and 0 bases at J, with 7 bases between. The CDR3 region is CASSRGNQETQYF. CDR3 coding DNA: TGTGCCAGCAGTAGAGGAAACCAAGAGACCCAGTACTTC.

The sample holds a few counts of this clonotype. This chain joins TRBV6-5 and TRBJ2-5, with a weak D call TRBD2 (5 bases). V lost 5 bases and J 5 bases, leaving 18 bases between the germline ends. This CDR3 is 15 amino acids long. Germline assignment: CDR1 MNHEY and CDR2 SVGAGI. The DNA for the CDR3 is TGTGCCAGCAGTCCCCGGTTACGCCCGGGGGAGACCCAGTACTTC. Translating it yields CASSPRLRPGETQYF.

This clonotype occurred many times. V and J are TRBV11-2 and TRBJ2-1; D gene unclear. V shed 1 base and J shed 4 bases, with 5 bases lying between them. CDR1 and CDR2 from the germline V gene are SGHAT and FQNNGV. This CDR3 region has 13 residues. The CDR3 sequence is CASSLALYNEQFF. In DNA form, the CDR3 reads TGTGCCAGCAGCTTAGCTCTTTACAATGAGCAGTTCTTC.

The J gene is TRBJ1-6, the V gene TRBV19, with D hard to call. Trimming shortened V by 4 bases and J by 10 bases, and 14 bases separated the two germline ends. Germline V CDR1 and CDR2: LNHDA, SQIVND (reference sequence). The CDR3 is made up of 14 amino acids. CDR3 in amino acids: CASSSRGGGSPLHF. The CDR3 DNA sequence: TGTGCCAGTAGTAGCCGGGGAGGAGGCTCACCCCTCCACTTT.